This TCR beta chain was identified in a study of T cell repertoires in cytomegalovirus infection. Overall study results and limits: The ex vivo response was dominated by HLA-C-restricted CMV-specific TCR beta clonotypes.

Germline V lookup: CDR1 SGHDT, CDR2 YYEEEE. Unmatched junction bases numbered 11, after V lost 2 bases and J lost 9 bases. CDR3 length: 16 amino acids. A single record per CDR3 protein comes from TCRdb applying MiXCR to the reads. Among some 7,600 distinct CDR3 sequences, under 55% were seen once, and the ten largest hold 70% to 75%. This clonotype was observed a few times. Its cognate antigen is unknown. The rearrangement links TRBV5-6 to TRBJ2-7; 13 nucleotides agree with TRBD2. The specimen was PBMCs, sequenced either directly or after in vitro stimulation (not recorded which). The source of this sequence is a human donor in good health (CMV status not recorded). Some clones in this sample may be carry-over from other donors' samples. The CDR3 DNA follows: TGTGCCAGCAGCTTTCCCGGACTAGCGGGAGAGGTTGCGCAGTACTTC. Translating gives CASSFPGLAGEVAQYF.